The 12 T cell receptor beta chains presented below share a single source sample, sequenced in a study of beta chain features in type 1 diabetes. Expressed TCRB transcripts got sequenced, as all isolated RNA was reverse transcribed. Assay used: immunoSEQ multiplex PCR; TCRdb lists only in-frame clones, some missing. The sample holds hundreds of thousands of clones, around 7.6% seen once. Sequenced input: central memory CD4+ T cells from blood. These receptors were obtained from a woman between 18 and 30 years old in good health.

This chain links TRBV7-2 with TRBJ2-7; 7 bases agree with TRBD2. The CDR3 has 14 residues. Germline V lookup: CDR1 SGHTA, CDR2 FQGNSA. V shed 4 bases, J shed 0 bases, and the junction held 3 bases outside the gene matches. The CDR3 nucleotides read TGTGCCAGCAGCTCCCAGCGGGACTCCTACGAGCAGTACTTC. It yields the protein CASSSQRDSYEQYF.

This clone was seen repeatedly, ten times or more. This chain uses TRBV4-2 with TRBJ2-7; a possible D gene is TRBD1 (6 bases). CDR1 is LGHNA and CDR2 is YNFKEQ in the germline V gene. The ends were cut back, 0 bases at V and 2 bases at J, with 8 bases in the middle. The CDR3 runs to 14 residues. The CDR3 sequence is CASSQDRGAYEQYF. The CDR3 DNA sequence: TGTGCCAGCAGCCAAGACAGGGGAGCCTACGAGCAGTACTTC.

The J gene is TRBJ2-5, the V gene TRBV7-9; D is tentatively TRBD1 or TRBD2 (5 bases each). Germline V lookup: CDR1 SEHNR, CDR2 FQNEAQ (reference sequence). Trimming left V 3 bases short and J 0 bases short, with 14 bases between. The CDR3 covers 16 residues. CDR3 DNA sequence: TGTGCCAGCAGCTTTGAAGGGACCGGTTACCAAGAGACCCAGTACTTC. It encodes CASSFEGTGYQETQYF.

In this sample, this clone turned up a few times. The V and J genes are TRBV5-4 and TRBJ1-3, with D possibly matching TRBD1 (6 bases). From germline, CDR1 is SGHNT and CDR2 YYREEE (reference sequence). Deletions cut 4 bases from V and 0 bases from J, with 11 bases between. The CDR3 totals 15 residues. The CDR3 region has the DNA TGTGCCAGCAGCCAGGACAGCACCTCTGGAAACACCATATATTTT. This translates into CASSQDSTSGNTIYF.

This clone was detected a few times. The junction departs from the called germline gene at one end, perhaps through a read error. The CDR3 protein is CASSLAHGRSNEQFF. The CDR3 nucleotides read TGTGCTAGCAGCTTAGCGCACGGGAGGAGTAATGAGCAGTTCTTC. The chain has TRBV7-7 and TRBJ2-1; TRBD2 matches at 7 bases. Germline V gives CDR1 SSHAT, CDR2 FNYEAQ (reference sequence). The CDR3 runs 15 residues.

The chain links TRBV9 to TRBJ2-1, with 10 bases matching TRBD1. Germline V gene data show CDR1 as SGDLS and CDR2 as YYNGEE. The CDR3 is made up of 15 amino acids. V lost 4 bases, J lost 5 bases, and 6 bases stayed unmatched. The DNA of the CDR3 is TGTGCCAGCAGCCCCGGGACAGGGGCCGACAATGAGCAGTTCTTC. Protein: CASSPGTGADNEQFF.

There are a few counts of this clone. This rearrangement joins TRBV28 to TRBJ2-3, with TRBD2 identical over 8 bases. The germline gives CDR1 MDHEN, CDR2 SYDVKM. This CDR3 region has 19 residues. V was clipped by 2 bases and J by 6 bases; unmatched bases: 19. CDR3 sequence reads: CASSLPAYASGSPADTQYF. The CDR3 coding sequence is TGTGCCAGCAGTTTACCCGCTTATGCTAGCGGGTCCCCGGCCGATACGCAGTATTTT.

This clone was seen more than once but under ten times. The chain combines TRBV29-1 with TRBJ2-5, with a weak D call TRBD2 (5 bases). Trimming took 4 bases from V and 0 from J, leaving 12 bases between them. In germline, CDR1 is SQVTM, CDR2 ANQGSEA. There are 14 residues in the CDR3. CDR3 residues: CSVVGSGYQETQYF. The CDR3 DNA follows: TGCAGCGTTGTTGGATCGGGGTACCAAGAGACCCAGTACTTC.

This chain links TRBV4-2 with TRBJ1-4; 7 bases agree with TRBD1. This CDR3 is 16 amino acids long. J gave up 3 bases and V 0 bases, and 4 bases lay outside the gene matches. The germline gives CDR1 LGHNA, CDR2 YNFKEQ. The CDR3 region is CASSQDRGQSNEKLFF. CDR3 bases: TGTGCCAGCAGCCAAGATAGGGGACAGTCTAATGAAAAACTGTTTTTT.

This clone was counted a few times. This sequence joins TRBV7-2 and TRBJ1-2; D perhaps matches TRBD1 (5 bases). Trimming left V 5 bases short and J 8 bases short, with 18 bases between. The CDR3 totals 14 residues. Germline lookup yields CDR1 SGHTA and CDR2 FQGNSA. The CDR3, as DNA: TGTGCCAGCAGCCCTTCTGGGACCCTAGGAGGCTACACCTTC. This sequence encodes CASSPSGTLGGYTF.

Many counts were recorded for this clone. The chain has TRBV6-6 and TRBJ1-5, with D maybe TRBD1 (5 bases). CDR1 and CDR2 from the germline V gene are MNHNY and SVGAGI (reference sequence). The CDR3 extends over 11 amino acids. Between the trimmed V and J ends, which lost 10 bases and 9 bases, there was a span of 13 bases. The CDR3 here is CATGDSSPQHF. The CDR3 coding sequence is TGTGCCACTGGGGACTCATCGCCCCAGCATTTT.

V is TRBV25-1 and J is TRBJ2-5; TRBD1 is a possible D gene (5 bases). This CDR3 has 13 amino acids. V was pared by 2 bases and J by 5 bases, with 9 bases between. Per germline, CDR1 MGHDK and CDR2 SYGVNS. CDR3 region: CASSEQGGETQYF. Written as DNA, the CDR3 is TGTGCCAGCAGTGAACAGGGTGGGGAGACCCAGTACTTC.